The entry below describes one T cell receptor beta chain. The data belong to a study of Ad26.COV2.S vaccination and SARS-CoV-2 variants. This CDR3 has 14 residues. Deletions cut 0 bases from V and 3 bases from J, with 9 bases between. Looked up from germline, CDR1 is MNHNS and CDR2 is SASEGT. Assay used: immunoSEQ multiplex PCR; TCRdb lists only in-frame clones, some missing. The repertoire has approximately 450,000 clones, approximately 92% of them found once; the top ten carry 12%. Described treatment: roughly 18 received Ad26.COV2.S at low or high dose, single or two shots; about 5 received placebo; per-sample allocation not given. Samples were taken on day 63 after the first vaccine or placebo injection.

The clonotype comes from a person aged 18-65 years who received the Ad26.COV2.S COVID-19 vaccine or a placebo. V and J are TRBV6-1 and TRBJ2-7, with D perhaps TRBD1 (6 bases). The sample here was peripheral blood, taken in a trial of Ad26.COV2.S vaccine versus placebo. This chain's CDR3 is CASSEADRFYEQYF. CDR3 sequence (DNA): TGTGCCAGCAGTGAAGCGGACAGATTCTACGAGCAGTACTTC.